The rows below give T cell receptor beta chains drawn from one sample of a study of blood T cell repertoires in COVID-19. Assay used: immunoSEQ multiplex PCR; TCRdb lists only in-frame clones, some missing. The sample includes 350,000 to 450,000 clones, about 87% of them seen just once. Sample: peripheral blood. Receptor source: a human donor in a cohort sampled during active COVID-19. CDR3s include the opening cysteine and the closing phenylalanine or tryptophan. Fields, in order: J gene, V gene, D gene, clone size, CDR3 protein, CDR3 DNA. D genes are given only for firm matches. Size values are once, few and many counts, or a class for expanded clones, and some rows have none.

TRBJ2-3 TRBV7-9 NA once CASSLGDILDTQYF TGTGCCAGCAGCCTGGGGGACATACTGGATACGCAGTATTTT
TRBJ1-1 TRBV6-6 NA NA CASRDSMNTEAFF TGTGCCAGCAGGGACAGTATGAACACTGAAGCTTTCTTT
TRBJ2-1 TRBV18 NA NA CASSPFLGASSSYNEQFF TGTGCCAGCTCACCCTTCCTAGGGGCCTCGAGCTCCTACAATGAGCAGTTCTTC
TRBJ2-3 TRBV10-3 TRBD1 NA CATVQGAVSDTQYF TGTGCCACAGTACAGGGGGCGGTATCAGATACGCAGTATTTT
TRBJ1-2 TRBV6-6 NA NA CASAAGKAGYTF TGTGCCAGTGCAGCGGGGAAGGCTGGCTACACCTTC
TRBJ1-2 TRBV10-2 TRBD1 NA CASSRTGGNYGYTF TGCGCCAGCAGTAGGACAGGGGGCAACTATGGCTACACCTTC
TRBJ1-5 TRBV18 TRBD1 NA CASSLDRGGDQPQHF TGTGCCAGCTCACTCGACAGGGGCGGGGATCAGCCCCAGCATTTT
TRBJ2-5 TRBV27 NA NA CASSPYVGAGDQYF TGTGCCAGCAGTCCTTATGTGGGGGCGGGAGACCAGTACTTC
TRBJ2-1 TRBV29-1 TRBD2 NA CSVGASGRIRWYNEQFF TGCAGCGTTGGGGCTAGCGGGAGGATCCGGTGGTACAATGAGCAGTTCTTC
TRBJ2-1 TRBV4-1 TRBD2 NA CASSQDTTSGSWYEQFF TGCGCCAGCAGCCAAGATACGACTAGCGGGAGCTGGTATGAGCAGTTCTTC
TRBJ1-2 TRBV30 NA NA CAWSVLAGYTF TGTGCCTGGAGTGTATTGGCTGGCTACACCTTC
TRBJ2-3 TRBV9 NA once CASSVTPRGTVCVRGPTDTQYF TGTGCCAGCAGCGTAACCCCCAGGGGCACTGTCTGCGTGCGGGGGCCCACAGATACGCAGTATTTT
TRBJ2-5 TRBV2 NA NA CASSGREEETQYF TGTGCCAGCAGTGGTCGGGAAGAGGAGACCCAGTACTTC
TRBJ2-5 TRBV2 NA NA CASRGELGYHETQYF TGTGCCAGCAGGGGAGAACTAGGCTACCACGAGACCCAGTACTTC
TRBJ1-1 TRBV29-1 TRBD1 many CSGGQDEAFF TGCAGCGGCGGACAGGATGAAGCTTTCTTT
TRBJ2-2 TRBV7-9 TRBD2 once CASSVSGGVTGELFF TGTGCCAGCAGCGTGAGCGGGGGGGTCACCGGGGAGCTGTTTTTT
TRBJ1-6 TRBV28 NA NA CASSLGWELGYNSPLHF TGTGCCAGCAGTTTAGGGTGGGAGTTGGGGTATAATTCACCCCTCCACTTT
TRBJ1-6 TRBV5-4 TRBD1 NA CASSSQGDRGSPLHF TGTGCCAGCAGCTCTCAAGGCGACAGGGGTTCACCCCTCCACTTT
TRBJ1-2 TRBV18 NA NA CASSLRTDLFYGYTF TGTGCCAGCTCACTAAGGACAGACCTCTTCTATGGCTACACCTTC
TRBJ1-5 TRBV27 NA NA CASSLFGGQPQHF TGTGCCAGCAGTTTATTCGGGGGGCAGCCCCAGCATTTT
TRBJ2-3 TRBV19 NA NA CASSIQVTDTQYF TGTGCCAGTAGTATTCAGGTCACAGATACGCAGTATTTT
TRBJ2-1 TRBV27 NA NA CASSLLSTGFRAYNEQFF TGTGCCAGCAGTTTGCTATCAACAGGGTTTAGGGCTTACAATGAGCAGTTCTTC
TRBJ1-6 TRBV2 NA NA CARGQINSPLHF TGTGCCAGAGGACAGATTAATTCACCCCTCCACTTT
TRBJ1-3 TRBV11-3 TRBD1 NA CASRRPGQEVGNTIYF TGTGCCAGCAGGCGGCCGGGACAGGAAGTTGGAAACACCATATATTTT
TRBJ2-5 TRBV3-1/TRBV3-2 TRBD2 once CASSRILVAGGVRTQYF TGTGCCAGCAGCCGTATTTTGGTAGCGGGGGGCGTTCGGACCCAGTACTTC
TRBJ2-5 TRBV4-2 TRBD2 NA CASSQVLAGEETQYF TGTGCCAGCAGCCAAGTACTAGCGGGTGAAGAGACCCAGTACTTC
TRBJ2-3 TRBV3-1/TRBV3-2 NA NA CASSQDFSGLTDTQYF TGTGCCAGCAGCCAAGATTTTTCGGGTCTCACAGATACGCAGTATTTT
TRBJ1-2 TRBV5-5 NA few CASSFRASQEPYGYTF TGTGCCAGCAGCTTTCGAGCATCTCAAGAGCCTTATGGCTACACCTTC
TRBJ2-7 TRBV3-1/TRBV3-2 NA NA CASSRGQSSYEQYF TGTGCCAGCAGCCGAGGTCAGAGCTCCTACGAGCAGTACTTC
TRBJ2-7 TRBV6-5 NA once CASRNSELASREQYF TGTGCCAGCAGGAATTCGGAACTAGCTTCCCGCGAGCAGTACTTC
TRBJ1-4 TRBV16 NA NA CASSQSVSSPRANEKLFF TGTGCCAGCAGCCAATCCGTCAGTAGCCCTCGGGCTAATGAAAAACTGTTTTTT
TRBJ2-7 TRBV28 TRBD2 NA CASSPPGLAGVYEQYF TGTGCCAGCAGTCCACCGGGACTAGCGGGAGTGTACGAGCAGTACTTC
TRBJ2-3 TRBV18 NA NA CASSPSVSGYGTDTQYF TGTGCCAGCTCACCAAGCGTGTCGGGGTACGGCACAGATACGCAGTATTTT